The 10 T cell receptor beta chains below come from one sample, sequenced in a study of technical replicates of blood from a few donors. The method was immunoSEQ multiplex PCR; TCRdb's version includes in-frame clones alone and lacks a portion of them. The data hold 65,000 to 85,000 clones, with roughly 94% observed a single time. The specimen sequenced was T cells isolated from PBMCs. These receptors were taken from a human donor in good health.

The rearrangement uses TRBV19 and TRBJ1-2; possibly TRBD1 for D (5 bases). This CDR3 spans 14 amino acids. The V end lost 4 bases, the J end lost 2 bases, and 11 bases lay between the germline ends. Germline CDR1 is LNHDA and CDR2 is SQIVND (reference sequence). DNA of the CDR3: TGTGCCAGTAGTACCTGGGACTACAACTATGGCTACACCTTC. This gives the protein CASSTWDYNYGYTF.

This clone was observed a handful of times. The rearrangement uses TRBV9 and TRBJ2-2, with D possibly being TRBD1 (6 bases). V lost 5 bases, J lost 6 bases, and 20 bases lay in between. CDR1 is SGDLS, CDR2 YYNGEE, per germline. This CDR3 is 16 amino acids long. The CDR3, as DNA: TGTGCCAGCAGGGACCCTATGGACAGTTTCTCCGGGGAGCTGTTTTTT. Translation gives CASRDPMDSFSGELFF.

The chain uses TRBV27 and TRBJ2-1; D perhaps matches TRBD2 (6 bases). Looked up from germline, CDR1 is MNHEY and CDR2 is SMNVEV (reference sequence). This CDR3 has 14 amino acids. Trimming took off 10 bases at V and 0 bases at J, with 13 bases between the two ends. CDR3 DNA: TGTGCCACCCGACTAGTTAGCTCCTACAATGAGCAGTTCTTC. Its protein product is CATRLVSSYNEQFF.

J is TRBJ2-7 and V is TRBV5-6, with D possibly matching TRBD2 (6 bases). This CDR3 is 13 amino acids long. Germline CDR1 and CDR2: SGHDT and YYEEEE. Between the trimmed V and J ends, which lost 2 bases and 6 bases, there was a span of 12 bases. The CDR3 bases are TGTGCCAGCAGCTTCGGGAGAATGGGCGAGCAGTACTTC. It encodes CASSFGRMGEQYF.

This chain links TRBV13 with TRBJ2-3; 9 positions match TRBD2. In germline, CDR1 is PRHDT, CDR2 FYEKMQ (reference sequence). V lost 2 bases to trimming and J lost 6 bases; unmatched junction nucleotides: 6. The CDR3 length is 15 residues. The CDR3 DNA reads TGTGCCAGCAGCTTACCCCAGACTAGCGGTGATACGCAGTATTTT. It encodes CASSLPQTSGDTQYF.

In nucleotides, the CDR3 is TGCGCCAGCTCGGGGGAGGGCCTCTACAATGAGCAGTTCTTC. Protein: CASSGEGLYNEQFF. V gene TRBV5-1 combines with J gene TRBJ2-1; 7 positions match TRBD2. The CDR3 loop spans 14 amino acids. J gave up 3 bases and V 7 bases, and 7 bases lay outside the gene matches. CDR1 and CDR2 (germline): SGHRS, YFSETQ.

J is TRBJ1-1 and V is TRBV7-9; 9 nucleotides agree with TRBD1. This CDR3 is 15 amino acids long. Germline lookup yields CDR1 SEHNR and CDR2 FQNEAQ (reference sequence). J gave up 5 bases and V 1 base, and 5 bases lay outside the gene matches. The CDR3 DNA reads TGTGCCAGCAGCTTAGGGTGGACAGGGGATACTGAAGCTTTCTTT. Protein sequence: CASSLGWTGDTEAFF.

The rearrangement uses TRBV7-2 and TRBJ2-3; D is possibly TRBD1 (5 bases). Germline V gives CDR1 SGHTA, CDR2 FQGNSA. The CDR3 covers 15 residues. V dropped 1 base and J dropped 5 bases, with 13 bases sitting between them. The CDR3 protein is CASSLEGLLRDTQYF. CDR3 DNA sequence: TGTGCCAGCAGCTTAGAGGGGTTGTTAAGAGATACGCAGTATTTT.

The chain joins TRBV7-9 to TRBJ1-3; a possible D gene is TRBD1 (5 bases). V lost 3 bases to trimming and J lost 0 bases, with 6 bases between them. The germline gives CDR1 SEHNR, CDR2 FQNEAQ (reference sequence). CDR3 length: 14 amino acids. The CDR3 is CASSFGGSGNTIYF. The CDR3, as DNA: TGTGCCAGCAGCTTCGGGGGCTCTGGAAACACCATATATTTT.

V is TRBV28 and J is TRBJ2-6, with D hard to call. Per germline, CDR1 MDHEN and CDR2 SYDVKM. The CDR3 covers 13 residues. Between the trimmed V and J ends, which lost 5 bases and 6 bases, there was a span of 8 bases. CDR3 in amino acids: CASSPPPANVLTF. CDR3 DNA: TGTGCCAGCAGTCCCCCTCCGGCCAACGTCCTGACTTTC.